The clone carrying this T cell receptor (beta chain) showed up many times. This entry belongs to a study of patients and donors after allogeneic stem cell transplantation. TCRdb analysed the RT-PCR reads with MiXCR anew, one entry per CDR3 protein. The sample includes about 230,000 distinct CDR3 sequences, around an eighth seen only once; the top ten take 9.5% to 13%. This clonotype originated in a human donor who was either an allogeneic HSCT recipient or a stem cell or donor lymphocyte infusion donor (not recorded which). It is not recorded whose cells these are; they may come from a transplant donor. Sequences were obtained from blood, either unsorted or a sorted T cell fraction (not recorded which).

The CDR3 DNA sequence: TGCGCCAGCAGCCAACGACAGAACTACGAGCAGTACTTC. It encodes CASSQRQNYEQYF. This sequence joins TRBV4-1 and TRBJ2-7, with D maybe TRBD1 (5 bases). The germline gives CDR1 MGHRA, CDR2 YSYEKL. The CDR3 runs 13 residues. The V end lost 2 bases, the J end lost 3 bases, and 8 bases lay between the germline ends.